This T cell receptor (beta chain) was found in a study of shared clonotypes between healthy human individuals. V lost 4 bases and J 0 bases, leaving 10 bases between the germline ends. The germline CDR1 and CDR2 sequences are SQVTM and ANQGSEA. The CDR3 sequence is 13 residues long. This clone was found once. Clones were sequenced by immunoSEQ multiplex PCR, and TCRdb holds only the in-frame ones, with some missing. Seen here are some 2.4 million clones, 80% to 95% observed once, and the top ten hold 0.36%. V and J are TRBV29-1 and TRBJ2-7; D may be TRBD1 (5 bases). Sequenced: naive CD4+ T cells from PBMCs. Subset noted: CD45RA+ positively selected. The TCR comes from a man aged 18 to 29 in good health. Some clones in this sample may be carry-over from other donors' samples. CDR3: CSVVGVLSYEQYF. The CDR3 DNA sequence: TGCAGCGTTGTAGGGGTCCTCTCCTACGAGCAGTACTTC.